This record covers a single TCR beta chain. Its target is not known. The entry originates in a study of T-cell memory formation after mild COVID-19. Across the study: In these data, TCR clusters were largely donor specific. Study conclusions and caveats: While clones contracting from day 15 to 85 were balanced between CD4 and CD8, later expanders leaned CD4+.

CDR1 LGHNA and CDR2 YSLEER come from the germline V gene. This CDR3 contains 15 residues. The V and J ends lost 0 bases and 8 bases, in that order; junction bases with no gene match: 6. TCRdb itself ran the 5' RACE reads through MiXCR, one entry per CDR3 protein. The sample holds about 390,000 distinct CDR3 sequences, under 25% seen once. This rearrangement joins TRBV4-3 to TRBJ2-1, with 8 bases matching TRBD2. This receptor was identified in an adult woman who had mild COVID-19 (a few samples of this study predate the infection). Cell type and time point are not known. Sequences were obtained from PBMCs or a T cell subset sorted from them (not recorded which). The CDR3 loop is CASSQDRTSSDEQFF. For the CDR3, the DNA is TGCGCCAGCAGCCAAGATCGGACTAGCAGCGATGAGCAGTTCTTC.